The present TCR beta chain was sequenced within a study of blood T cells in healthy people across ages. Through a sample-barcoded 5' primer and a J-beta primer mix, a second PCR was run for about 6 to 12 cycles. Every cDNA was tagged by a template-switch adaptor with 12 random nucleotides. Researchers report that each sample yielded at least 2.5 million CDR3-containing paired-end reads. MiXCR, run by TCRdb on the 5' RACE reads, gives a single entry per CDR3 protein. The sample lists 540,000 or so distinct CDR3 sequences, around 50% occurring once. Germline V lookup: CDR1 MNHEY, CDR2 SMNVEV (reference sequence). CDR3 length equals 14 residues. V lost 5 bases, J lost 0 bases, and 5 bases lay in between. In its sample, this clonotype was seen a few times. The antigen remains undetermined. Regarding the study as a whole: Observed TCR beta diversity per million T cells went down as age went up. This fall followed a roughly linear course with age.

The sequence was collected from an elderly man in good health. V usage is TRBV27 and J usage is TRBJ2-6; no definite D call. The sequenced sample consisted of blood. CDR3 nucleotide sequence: TGTGCCAGCAGTCCCCTCTCTGGGGCCAACGTCCTGACTTTC. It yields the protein CASSPLSGANVLTF.